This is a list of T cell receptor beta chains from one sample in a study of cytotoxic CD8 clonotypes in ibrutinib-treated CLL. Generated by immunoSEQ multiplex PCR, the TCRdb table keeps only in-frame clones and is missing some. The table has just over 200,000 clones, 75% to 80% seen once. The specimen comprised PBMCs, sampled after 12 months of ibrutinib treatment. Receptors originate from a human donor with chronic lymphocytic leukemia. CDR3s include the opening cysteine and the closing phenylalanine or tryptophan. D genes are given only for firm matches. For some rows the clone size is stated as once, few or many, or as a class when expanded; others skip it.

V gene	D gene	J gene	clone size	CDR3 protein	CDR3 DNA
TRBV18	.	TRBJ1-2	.	CASSPVSGRYGYTF	TGTGCCAGCTCACCAGTTTCCGGCAGATATGGCTACACCTTC
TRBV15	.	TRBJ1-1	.	CATSPWQGMNTEAFF	TGTGCCACCAGCCCGTGGCAGGGCATGAACACTGAAGCTTTCTTT
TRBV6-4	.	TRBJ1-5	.	CASSDPESTQPQHF	TGTGCCAGCAGTGACCCCGAGTCTACTCAGCCCCAGCATTTT
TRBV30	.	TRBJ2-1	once	CAWNLGGEQFF	TGTGCCTGGAACCTAGGAGGCGAGCAGTTCTTC
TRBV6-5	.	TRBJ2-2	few	CASSLTGELFF	TGTGCCAGCAGTTTAACCGGGGAGCTGTTTTTT
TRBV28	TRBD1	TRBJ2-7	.	CASSRLSDRRREQYF	TGTGCCAGCAGTCGGCTCTCGGACAGGCGTCGCGAGCAGTACTTC
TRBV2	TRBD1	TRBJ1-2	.	CASRNRDRAGYTF	TGTGCCAGCAGGAACCGGGACAGGGCCGGCTACACCTTC
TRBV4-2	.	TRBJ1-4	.	CASSREGGKEKLFF	TGTGCCAGCAGCCGGGAAGGGGGAAAGGAAAAACTGTTTTTT
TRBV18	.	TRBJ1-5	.	CASSPGQGNQPQHF	TGTGCCAGCTCACCAGGGCAGGGGAATCAGCCCCAGCATTTT
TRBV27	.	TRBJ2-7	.	CASSLSARQFYEQYF	TGTGCCAGCAGTTTATCGGCCCGACAATTCTACGAGCAGTACTTC
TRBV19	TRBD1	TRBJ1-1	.	CASSIPTGTGMTEAFF	TGTGCCAGTAGTATCCCGACAGGGACGGGTATGACTGAAGCTTTCTTT
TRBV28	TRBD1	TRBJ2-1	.	CASSTHAGGRHNEQFF	TGTGCCAGCAGCACCCACGCAGGGGGCAGACACAATGAGCAGTTCTTC
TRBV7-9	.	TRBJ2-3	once	CASSLIADTQYF	TGTGCCAGCAGCCTAATCGCAGATACGCAGTATTTT
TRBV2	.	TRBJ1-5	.	CASRIGLNQPQHF	TGTGCCAGCAGAATCGGACTAAATCAGCCCCAGCATTTT
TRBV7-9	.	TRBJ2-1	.	CASSSSILVSYNEQFF	TGTGCCAGCAGCTCCTCCATATTGGTATCCTACAATGAGCAGTTCTTC
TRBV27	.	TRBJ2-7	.	CATQGLSYEQYF	TGTGCCACCCAGGGGCTATCCTACGAGCAGTACTTC
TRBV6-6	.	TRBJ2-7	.	CASSYTGTEQYF	TGTGCCAGCAGTTATACGGGCACCGAGCAGTACTTC
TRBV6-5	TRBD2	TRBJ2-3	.	CASSSPGTSADTQYF	TGTGCCAGCAGCTCCCCGGGGACTAGCGCAGATACGCAGTATTTT
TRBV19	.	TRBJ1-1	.	CASSLRQANTEAFF	TGTGCCAGTAGTCTCCGACAGGCCAACACTGAAGCTTTCTTT
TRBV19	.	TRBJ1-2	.	CASSISWDPGYTF	TGTGCCAGTAGTATATCCTGGGACCCTGGCTACACCTTC
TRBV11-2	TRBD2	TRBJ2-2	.	CASSFLAGSVNTGELFF	TGTGCCAGCAGCTTCCTAGCGGGGTCTGTGAACACCGGGGAGCTGTTTTTT
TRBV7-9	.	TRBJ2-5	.	CASSLVSSQETQYF	TGTGCCAGCAGCTTAGTAAGCAGTCAAGAGACCCAGTACTTC
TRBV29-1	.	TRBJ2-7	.	CSVWDTTTYEQYF	TGCAGCGTTTGGGACACAACTACCTACGAGCAGTACTTC
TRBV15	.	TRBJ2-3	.	CATSRVDTQYF	TGTGCCACCAGCAGAGTAGATACGCAGTATTTT
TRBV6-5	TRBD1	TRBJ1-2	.	CASTKGQGYYGYTF	TGTGCCAGCACCAAGGGACAGGGGTACTATGGCTACACCTTC
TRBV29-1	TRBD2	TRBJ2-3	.	CSVELLAGGRTDTQYF	TGCAGCGTTGAGTTGCTAGCGGGGGGGCGGACAGATACGCAGTATTTT
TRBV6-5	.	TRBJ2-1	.	CASSSHGGNEQFF	TGTGCCAGCAGTTCGCATGGCGGCAATGAGCAGTTCTTC
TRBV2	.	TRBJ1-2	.	CASDYIGGKNGYTF	TGTGCCAGCGATTATATTGGAGGGAAGAATGGCTACACCTTC
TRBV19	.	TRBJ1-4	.	CATRSGLNEKLFF	TGTGCCACCCGATCAGGTCTTAATGAAAAACTGTTTTTT
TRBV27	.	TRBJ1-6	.	CASSPTASSPLHF	TGTGCCAGCAGTCCAACAGCGAGTTCACCCCTCCACTTT
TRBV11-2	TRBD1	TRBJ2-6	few	CASRQGVRSGANVLTF	TGTGCCAGCAGGCAGGGGGTAAGATCTGGGGCCAACGTCCTGACTTTC
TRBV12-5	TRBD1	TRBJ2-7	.	CASGPGQGYEQYF	TGTGCTAGTGGCCCCGGACAGGGCTACGAGCAGTACTTC
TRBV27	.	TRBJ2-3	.	CASSRGAAGTDTQYF	TGTGCCAGCAGTAGGGGTGCGGCTGGCACAGATACGCAGTATTTT
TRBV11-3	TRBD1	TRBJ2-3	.	CAIPSGQGATDTQYF	TGTGCCATCCCAAGCGGCCAGGGGGCTACAGATACGCAGTATTTT
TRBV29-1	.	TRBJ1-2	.	CTHTTSRRYGYTF	TGCACCCATACGACCAGTCGGCGCTATGGCTACACCTTC
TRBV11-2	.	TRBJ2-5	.	CASSLDLRGTQYF	TGTGCCAGCAGCTTAGATCTTCGGGGAACCCAGTACTTC
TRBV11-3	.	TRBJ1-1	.	CASAWQGNTEAFF	TGTGCCAGCGCGTGGCAGGGGAACACTGAAGCTTTCTTT
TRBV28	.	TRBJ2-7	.	CATSLSDEQYF	TGTGCCACTTCACTCAGCGACGAGCAGTACTTC
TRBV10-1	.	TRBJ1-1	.	CASSEWRENTEAFF	TGCGCCAGCAGTGAATGGCGGGAGAACACTGAAGCTTTCTTT
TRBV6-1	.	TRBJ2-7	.	CASSEATGEAYEQYF	TGTGCCAGCAGTGAAGCGACAGGTGAGGCCTACGAGCAGTACTTC
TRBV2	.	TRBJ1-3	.	CASSLRQVLGGNTIYF	TGTGCCAGCAGCTTACGACAGGTCCTGGGGGGAAACACCATATATTTT
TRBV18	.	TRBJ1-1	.	CASSNMGTGNTEAFF	TGTGCCAGCTCGAACATGGGGACGGGGAACACTGAAGCTTTCTTT
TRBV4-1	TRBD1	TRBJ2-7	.	CASSHWRSGTGAEQYF	TGCGCCAGCAGCCATTGGAGGTCCGGGACAGGGGCCGAGCAGTACTTC
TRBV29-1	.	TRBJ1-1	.	CSVEEAVNTEAFF	TGCAGCGTTGAAGAGGCTGTGAACACTGAAGCTTTCTTT
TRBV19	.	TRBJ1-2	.	CASSKGYGYTF	TGTGCCAGTAGTAAGGGGTATGGCTACACCTTC
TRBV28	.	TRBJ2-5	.	CASSPGTHYKETQYF	TGTGCCAGCAGCCCCGGGACCCACTATAAAGAGACCCAGTACTTC
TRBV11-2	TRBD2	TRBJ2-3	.	CASSPGLAGFTDTQYF	TGTGCCAGCAGCCCCGGACTAGCGGGGTTCACAGATACGCAGTATTTT
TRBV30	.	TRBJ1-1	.	CAWSLLQGNTEAFF	TGTGCCTGGAGTCTGCTACAGGGTAACACTGAAGCTTTCTTT
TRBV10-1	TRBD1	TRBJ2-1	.	CASSGGDRAPYNEQFF	TGCGCCAGCAGTGGCGGGGACAGGGCCCCCTACAATGAGCAGTTCTTC
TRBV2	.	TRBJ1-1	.	CASAFFLNTEAFF	TGTGCCAGCGCCTTCTTTTTGAACACTGAAGCTTTCTTT
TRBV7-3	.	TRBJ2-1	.	CASSPESGWNEQFF	TGTGCCAGCAGCCCCGAGTCCGGATGGAATGAGCAGTTCTTC
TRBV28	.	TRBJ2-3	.	CASSQTTQGVGTDTQYF	TGTGCCAGCAGTCAGACCACACAGGGAGTTGGCACAGATACGCAGTATTTT
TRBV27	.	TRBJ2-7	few	CASRLAGSYEQYF	TGTGCCAGCAGGTTGGCCGGGTCCTACGAGCAGTACTTC
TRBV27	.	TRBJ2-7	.	CASSFQAAYEQYF	TGTGCCAGCAGTTTTCAGGCAGCATACGAGCAGTACTTC
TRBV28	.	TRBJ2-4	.	CASSRTAGSRGIQYF	TGTGCCAGCAGCCGCACCGCAGGGTCAAGGGGCATTCAGTACTTC